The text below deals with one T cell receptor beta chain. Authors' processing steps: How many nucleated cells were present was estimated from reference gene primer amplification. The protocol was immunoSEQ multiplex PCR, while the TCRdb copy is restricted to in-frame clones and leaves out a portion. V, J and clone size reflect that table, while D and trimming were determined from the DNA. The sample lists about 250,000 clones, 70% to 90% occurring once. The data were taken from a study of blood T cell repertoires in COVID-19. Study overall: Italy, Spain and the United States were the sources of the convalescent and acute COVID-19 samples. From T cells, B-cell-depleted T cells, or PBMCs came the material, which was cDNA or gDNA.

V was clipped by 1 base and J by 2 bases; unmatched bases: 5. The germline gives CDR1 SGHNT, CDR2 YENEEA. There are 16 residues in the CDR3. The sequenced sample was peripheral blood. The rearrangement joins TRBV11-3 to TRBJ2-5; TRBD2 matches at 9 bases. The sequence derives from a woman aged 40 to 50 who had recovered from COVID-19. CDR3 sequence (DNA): TGTGCCAGCAGCTTAGGACTAGCGGATGATCAAGAGACCCAGTACTTC. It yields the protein CASSLGLADDQETQYF.